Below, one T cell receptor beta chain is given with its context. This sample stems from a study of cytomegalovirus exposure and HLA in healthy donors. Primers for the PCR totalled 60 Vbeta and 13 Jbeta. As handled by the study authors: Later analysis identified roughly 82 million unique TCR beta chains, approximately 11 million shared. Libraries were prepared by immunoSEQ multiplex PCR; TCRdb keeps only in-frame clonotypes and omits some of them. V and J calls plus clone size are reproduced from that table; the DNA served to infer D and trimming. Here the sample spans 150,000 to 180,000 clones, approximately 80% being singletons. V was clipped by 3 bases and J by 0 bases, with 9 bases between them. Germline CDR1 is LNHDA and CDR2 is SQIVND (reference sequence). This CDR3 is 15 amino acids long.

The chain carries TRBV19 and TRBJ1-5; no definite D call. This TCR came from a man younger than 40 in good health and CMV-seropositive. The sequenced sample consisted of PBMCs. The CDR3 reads CASSIEAYSNQPQHF. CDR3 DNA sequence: TGTGCCAGTAGTATTGAGGCTTATAGCAATCAGCCCCAGCATTTT.